The 22 T cell receptor beta chains given below trace back to one sample, sequenced in a study of CXCR3-negative and CXCR3-positive naive CD8 T cells. Study-wide findings and caveats: Comparison of naive cells showed more hydrophobic TRB CDR3s in CXCR3-positive than in CXCR3-negative naive cells.

These receptors are not linked to any known antigen. The authors prepared UMI-labeled TRB cDNA libraries by 5' RACE. Reprocessing the 5' RACE reads, TCRdb reports a single entry for every CDR3 protein and omits DNA. Its table records around 150,000 distinct CDR3 sequences. Sequencing was done on a sample of naive CXCR3+ CD8+ T cells from blood. Subset indicated: CD45RO-CCR7+CD27+CD95- naive CD8+ T cells expressing CXCR3 (TNR3+). The source is a human donor in good health. Some clones in this sample may be carry-over from other donors' samples.

The genes are TRBV7-9 and TRBJ2-2. The germline gives CDR1 SEHNR, CDR2 FQNEAQ (reference sequence). The CDR3 is 15 residues long. The chain's CDR3 is CASSFRVPDTGELFF.

The chain uses TRBV4-1 and TRBJ2-1. Germline values: CDR1 MGHRA, CDR2 YSYEKL. CDR3 size: 14 residues. The CDR3 reads CASTPSLAYNEQFF.

This chain links TRBV19 with TRBJ2-5; TCRdb calls TRBD2, which cannot be checked without DNA. There are 16 residues in the CDR3. Per germline, CDR1 LNHDA and CDR2 SQIVND (reference sequence). The CDR3 loop is CASSIVAGTLRETQYF.

The rearrangement uses TRBV6-2 or TRBV6-3 and TRBJ1-5. Germline CDR1 and CDR2: MNHEY and SVGEGT. This CDR3 contains 15 residues. CDR3 residues: CASSRTNSANQPQHF.

The chain carries TRBV6-1 and TRBJ2-1. Germline values: CDR1 MNHNS, CDR2 SASEGT. The CDR3 consists of 13 residues. The CDR3 loop reads CASSARGGNEQFF.

The chain employs TRBV7-2 and TRBJ1-5; TCRdb reports TRBD1, a call that lacks DNA to check it against. This CDR3 spans 15 amino acids. The germline V gene has CDR1 SGHTA and CDR2 FQGNSA. This CDR3 is CASRLGGTGYQPQHF.

The genes are TRBV28 and TRBJ2-7; there is no DNA to check the TCRdb D call of TRBD2. CDR3 size: 13 residues. CDR1 MDHEN and CDR2 SYDVKM come from the germline V gene. CDR3 sequence reads: CASNLAGSYEQYF.

The J gene is TRBJ2-2, the V gene TRBV29-1; TCRdb gives TRBD1 as the D gene, but with no DNA this cannot be confirmed. Germline V gives CDR1 SQVTM, CDR2 ANQGSEA. The CDR3 runs to 15 residues. CDR3: CSVFHGASNTGELFF.

The chain is built from TRBV7-9 and TRBJ1-2; TCRdb selects TRBD1, and the lack of DNA leaves this call unchecked. Germline assignment: CDR1 SEHNR and CDR2 FQNEAQ (reference sequence). This CDR3 contains 19 residues. CDR3 protein: CASSSGSSFGTGDNYGYTF.

The chain couples TRBV25-1 to TRBJ2-5. The CDR3 is 13 residues long. Germline V gives CDR1 MGHDK, CDR2 SYGVNS. CDR3 sequence: CASSDGRQETQYF.

The chain joins TRBV28 to TRBJ2-7; without DNA, the TCRdb call of TRBD2 cannot be checked. The length of the CDR3 is 18 residues. Germline CDR1 is MDHEN and CDR2 is SYDVKM. The CDR3 sequence: CASSLFRGLAGGPAEQYF.

This chain joins TRBV4-3 and TRBJ2-7; TCRdb returns TRBD2, unconfirmable since there is no DNA. The CDR3 runs 15 residues. Germline CDR1 is LGHNA and CDR2 is YSLEER. The CDR3 sequence: CASSQDSQGGYEQYF.

The chain combines TRBV5-1 with TRBJ1-1. The CDR3 loop spans 15 amino acids. Germline V gene lookup returns CDR1 SGHRS and CDR2 YFSETQ. The CDR3: CASSPENIENTEAFF.

The V call is TRBV29-1, the J call TRBJ2-5; TCRdb lists TRBD1, though no DNA is available to test this call. Germline V gene data show CDR1 as SQVTM and CDR2 as ANQGSEA. This CDR3 region has 14 residues. CDR3 residues: CSVGEGRRGETQYF.

This chain uses TRBV4-2 with TRBJ2-7; absent DNA, TCRdb's TRBD1 call cannot be checked. CDR3 length equals 13 residues. From germline, CDR1 is LGHNA and CDR2 YNFKEQ. CDR3 sequence: CASSSGGSYEQYF.

This chain connects TRBV7-9 to TRBJ2-5; TCRdb designates TRBD2, a call that cannot be tested without DNA. The germline gives CDR1 SEHNR, CDR2 FQNEAQ (reference sequence). This CDR3 is 13 amino acids long. CDR3 residues: CASGWDLQETQYF.

CDR3 sequence reads: CSVEDRTSGSYNEQFF. The V and J genes are TRBV29-1 and TRBJ2-1; the D call of TRBD2 rests on TCRdb alone, since no DNA is present to check it. The germline gives CDR1 SQVTM, CDR2 ANQGSEA. The length of the CDR3 is 16 residues.

This chain links TRBV14 with TRBJ2-4; absent DNA, TCRdb's TRBD1 call cannot be checked. The CDR3 is 15 residues long. Germline-derived CDR1 and CDR2 are SGHDN and FVKESK. The CDR3 sequence is CASSQIQGLENIQYF. Full variable domain (missing parts from reference TRBV14 and TRBJ2-4): EAGVTQFPSHSVIEKGQTVTLRCDPISGHDNLYWYRRVMGKEIKFLLHFVKESKQDESGMPNNRFLAERTGGTYSTLKVQPAELEDSGVYFCASSQIQGLENIQYFGAGTRLSVL.

The chain combines TRBV13 with TRBJ2-2; the TCRdb D gene call, TRBD2, has no DNA to confirm it. CDR1 and CDR2 from the germline V gene are PRHDT and FYEKMQ (reference sequence). CDR3 length: 15 amino acids. The CDR3 here is CASSVTSDNTGELFF. The variable domain in full, completed from reference TRBV13 and TRBJ2-2, reads AAGVIQSPRHLIKEKRETATLKCYPIPRHDTVYWYQQGPGQDPQFLISFYEKMQSDKGSIPDRFSAQQFSDYHSELNMSSLELGDSALYFCASSVTSDNTGELFFGEGSRLTVL.

The chain combines TRBV28 with TRBJ2-7. There are 11 residues in the CDR3. CDR1 is MDHEN and CDR2 is SYDVKM in the germline V gene. CDR3: CASSFMSEQYF. Full variable domain (outside the CDR3, taken from reference TRBV28 and TRBJ2-7): DVKVTQSSRYLVKRTGEKVFLECVQDMDHENMFWYRQDPGLGLRLIYFSYDVKMKEKGDIPEGYSVSREKKERFSLILESASTNQTSMYLCASSFMSEQYFGPGTRLTVT.

The J gene is TRBJ2-7, the V gene TRBV4-3; the TRBD1 assignment by TCRdb is unverifiable without DNA. The CDR3 totals 15 residues. In germline, CDR1 is LGHNA, CDR2 YSLEER. CDR3: CASSQSGHPSYEQYF.

The chain carries TRBV3-1 and TRBJ1-1; TCRdb lists TRBD1, though no DNA is available to test this call. Germline V gene sequence: CDR1 LGHDT, CDR2 YNNKEL (reference sequence). The CDR3 spans 15 residues. The chain's CDR3 is CASSPWVDPGFEAFF. Drawing the rest from reference TRBV3-1 and TRBJ1-1, the complete variable domain is DTAVSQTPKYLVTQMGNDKSIKCEQNLGHDTMYWYKQDSKKFLKIMFSYNNKELIINETVPNRFSPKSPDKAHLNLHINSLELGDSAVYFCASSPWVDPGFEAFFGQGTRLTVV.